These 4 T cell receptor beta chains came from one sample sequenced in a study of blood T cell repertoires in COVID-19. Profiling relied on immunoSEQ multiplex PCR, and the TCRdb table lists in-frame clones only, not all of them. The table records approximately 150,000 clones, about 80% of them present only once. Sequencing was carried out using peripheral blood. The receptors derive from an elderly woman with acute or convalescent COVID-19.

This chain connects TRBV14 to TRBJ1-4, with D possibly matching TRBD1 (6 bases). The CDR3 is made up of 17 amino acids. Per the germline V gene, CDR1 is SGHDN and CDR2 is FVKESK. Trimming left V 2 bases short and J 8 bases short, with 21 bases between. The DNA for the CDR3 is TGTGCCAGCAGCCAAATTTTTCGAGACAGGCACAGGGAAAAACTGTTTTTT. Translating it yields CASSQIFRDRHREKLFF.

The chain couples TRBV10-2 to TRBJ2-7, with 8 bases that match TRBD1. CDR3 length: 13 residues. Germline CDR1 and CDR2: WSHSY and SAAADI. V shed 6 bases, J shed 7 bases, and the junction held 8 bases outside the gene matches. The CDR3 reads CASRGQGAREQYF. The CDR3 coding sequence is TGCGCCAGCAGGGGCCAGGGGGCGCGAGAGCAGTACTTC.

This chain links TRBV7-9 with TRBJ2-1; TRBD1 agrees at 7 bases. CDR1 and CDR2 from the germline V gene are SEHNR and FQNEAQ (reference sequence). V trimming: 1 base; J trimming: 5 bases; junction bases outside the gene matches: 5. The CDR3 is 15 amino acids. This chain's CDR3 is CASSLVGTANNEQFF. CDR3 DNA: TGTGCCAGCAGCTTAGTGGGGACAGCAAACAATGAGCAGTTCTTC.

The chain uses TRBV6-6 and TRBJ2-6; no clear D. The germline gives CDR1 MNHNY, CDR2 SVGAGI (reference sequence). V lost 6 bases to trimming and J lost 0 bases, with 9 bases between them. This CDR3 spans 15 amino acids. The CDR3 protein is CASRNIRSGANVLTF. Written as DNA, the CDR3 is TGTGCCAGCAGAAACATACGCTCTGGGGCCAACGTCCTGACTTTC.